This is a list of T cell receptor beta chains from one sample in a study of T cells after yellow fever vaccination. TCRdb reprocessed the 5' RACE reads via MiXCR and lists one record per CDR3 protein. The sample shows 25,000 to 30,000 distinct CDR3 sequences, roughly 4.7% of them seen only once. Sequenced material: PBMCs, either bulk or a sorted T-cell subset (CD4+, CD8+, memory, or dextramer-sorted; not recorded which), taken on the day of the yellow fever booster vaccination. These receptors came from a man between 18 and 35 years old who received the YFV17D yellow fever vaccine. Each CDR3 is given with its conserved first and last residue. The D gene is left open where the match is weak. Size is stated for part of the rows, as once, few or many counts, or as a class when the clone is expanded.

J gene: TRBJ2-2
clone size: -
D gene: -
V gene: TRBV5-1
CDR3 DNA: TGTGCCAGCAGCTTAACAGCCGGGGAGCTGTTTTTT
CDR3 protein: CASSLTAGELFF

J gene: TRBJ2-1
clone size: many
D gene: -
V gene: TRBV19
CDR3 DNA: TGTGCCAGTAGTATCGGGACTGCCAATGAGCAGTTCTTC
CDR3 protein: CASSIGTANEQFF

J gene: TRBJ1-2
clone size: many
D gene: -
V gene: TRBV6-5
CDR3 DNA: TGTGCCAGCAGTTCCGGCGGAGGGCGAGGCTATGGCTACACCTTC
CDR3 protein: CASSSGGGRGYGYTF

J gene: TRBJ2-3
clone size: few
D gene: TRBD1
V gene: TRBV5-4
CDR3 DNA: TGTGCCAGCAGCCCGTTTACAGGGGGAGATACGCAGTATTTT
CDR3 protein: CASSPFTGGDTQYF

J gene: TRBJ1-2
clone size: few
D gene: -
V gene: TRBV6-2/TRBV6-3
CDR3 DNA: TGTGCCAGCAGTCAAGTCTCTGGCTACACCTTC
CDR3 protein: CASSQVSGYTF

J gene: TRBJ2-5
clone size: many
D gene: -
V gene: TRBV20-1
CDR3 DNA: TGCAGTCCCAGGGAAGGGAATGGGGAGACCCAGTACTTC
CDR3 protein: CSPREGNGETQYF

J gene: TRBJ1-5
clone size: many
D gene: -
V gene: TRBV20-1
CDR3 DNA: TGCAGTGCTAGCGCCTGGCAGTCCAATCAGCCCCAGCATTTT
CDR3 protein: CSASAWQSNQPQHF

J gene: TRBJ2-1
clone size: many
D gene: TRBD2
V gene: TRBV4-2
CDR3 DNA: TGTGCCAGCAGCCAAATACCGGGGACTAGCTTCGGTGAGCAGTTCTTC
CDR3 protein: CASSQIPGTSFGEQFF

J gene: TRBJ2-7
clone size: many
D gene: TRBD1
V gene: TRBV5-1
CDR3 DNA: TGCGCCAGCAGCTACAGGGGAGAAGGCTACGAGCAGTACTTC
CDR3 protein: CASSYRGEGYEQYF

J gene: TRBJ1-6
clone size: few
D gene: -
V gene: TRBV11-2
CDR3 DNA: TGTGCCAGCAGCTTACCCGCCGGGGCCTCTTTCTATAATTCACCCCTCCACTTT
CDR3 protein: CASSLPAGASFYNSPLHF

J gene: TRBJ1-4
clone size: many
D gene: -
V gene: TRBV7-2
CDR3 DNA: TGTGCCAGCAGCTCCTCGTTGTCTGAAAAACTGTTTTTT
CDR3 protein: CASSSSLSEKLFF

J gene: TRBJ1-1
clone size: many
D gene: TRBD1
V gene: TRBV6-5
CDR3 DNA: TGTGCCAGCAGTTACCTACACGGACAGGCTGGGAGCACTGAAGCTTTCTTT
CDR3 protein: CASSYLHGQAGSTEAFF

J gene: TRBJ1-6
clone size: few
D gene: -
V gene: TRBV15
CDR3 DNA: TGTGCCACCAGCAGAACGCGGGGTAATTCACCCCTCCACTTT
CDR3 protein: CATSRTRGNSPLHF

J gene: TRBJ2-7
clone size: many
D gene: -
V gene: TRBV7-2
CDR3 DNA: TGTGCCAGCAGTTGGTCGGGACAAACCTACGAGCAGTACTTC
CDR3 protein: CASSWSGQTYEQYF

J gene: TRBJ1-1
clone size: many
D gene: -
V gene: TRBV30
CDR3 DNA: TGTGCCTGGAGTGTACTTGGGCCTGAAGCTTTCTTT
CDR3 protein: CAWSVLGPEAFF

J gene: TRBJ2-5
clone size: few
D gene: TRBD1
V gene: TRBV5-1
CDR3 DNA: TGCGCCAGCAGCCCCGGGACAGTCCAAGAGACCCAGTACTTC
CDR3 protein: CASSPGTVQETQYF

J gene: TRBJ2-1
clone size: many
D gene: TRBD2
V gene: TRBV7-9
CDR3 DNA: TGTGCCAGCAGGTCACCTAGCGGGGGGACCCTGGGTGAGCAGTTCTTC
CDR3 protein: CASRSPSGGTLGEQFF

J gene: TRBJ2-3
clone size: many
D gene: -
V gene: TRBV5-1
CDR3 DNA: TGCGCCAGCAGCCCAGACGGGGTAATGGATACGCAGTATTTT
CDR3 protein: CASSPDGVMDTQYF

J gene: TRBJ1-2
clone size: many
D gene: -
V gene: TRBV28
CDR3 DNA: TGTGCCAGCGCGACTACCTATGGCTACACCTTC
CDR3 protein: CASATTYGYTF

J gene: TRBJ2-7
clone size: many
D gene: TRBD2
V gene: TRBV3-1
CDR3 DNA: TGTGCCAGCAGCCAAATTCTAGCGGGGAACGAGCAGTACTTC
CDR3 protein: CASSQILAGNEQYF

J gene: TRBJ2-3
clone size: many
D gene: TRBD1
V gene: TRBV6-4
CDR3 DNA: TGTGCCAGCAAACCGGGACAGGGTGGGAATACGCAGTATTTT
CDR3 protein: CASKPGQGGNTQYF

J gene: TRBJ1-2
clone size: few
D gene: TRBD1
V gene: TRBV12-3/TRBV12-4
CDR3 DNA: TGTGCCAGCAGTTTAAATGACAGGGTGGAGGGCTACACCTTC
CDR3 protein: CASSLNDRVEGYTF

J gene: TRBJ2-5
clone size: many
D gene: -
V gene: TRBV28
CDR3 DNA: TGTGCCAGCAGAGGACAGAGGGAGACCCAGTACTTC
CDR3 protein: CASRGQRETQYF

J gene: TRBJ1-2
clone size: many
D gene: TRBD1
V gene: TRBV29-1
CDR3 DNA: TGCAGCGTTGAAAGGGACAGTAACTATGGCTACACCTTC
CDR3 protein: CSVERDSNYGYTF

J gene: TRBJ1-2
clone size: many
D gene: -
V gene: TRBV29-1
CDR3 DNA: TGCAGCGTTGCATCCCGGGGTTGGGGCTACACCTTC
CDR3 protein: CSVASRGWGYTF

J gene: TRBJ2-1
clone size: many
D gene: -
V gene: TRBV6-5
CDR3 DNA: TGTGCCAGCAGTTTGGGGGGGGCGAAGTTCTTC
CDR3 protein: CASSLGGAKFF

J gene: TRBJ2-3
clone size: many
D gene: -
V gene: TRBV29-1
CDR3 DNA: TGCAGCGTTAAACCGCCTGCAGATACGCAGTATTTT
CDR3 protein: CSVKPPADTQYF

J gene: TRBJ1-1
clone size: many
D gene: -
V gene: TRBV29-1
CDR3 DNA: TGCAGCGTTGGAGCCAGGTCGGGGAACACTGAAGCTTTCTTT
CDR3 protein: CSVGARSGNTEAFF

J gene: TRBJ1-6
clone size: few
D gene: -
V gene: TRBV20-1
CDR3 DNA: TGCAGTGCTAGCGTTTTCGGGCGGACGTTCGATTCACCCCTCCACTTT
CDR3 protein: CSASVFGRTFDSPLHF

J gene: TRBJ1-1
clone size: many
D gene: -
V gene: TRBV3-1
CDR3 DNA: TGTGCCAGCAGCCCCCGGGCAGGGATTGTTGAAGCTTTCTTT
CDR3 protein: CASSPRAGIVEAFF

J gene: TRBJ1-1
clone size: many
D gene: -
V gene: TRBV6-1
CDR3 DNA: TGTGCCAGCATCTACAGGGTAACGAACACTGAAGCTTTCTTT
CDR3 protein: CASIYRVTNTEAFF

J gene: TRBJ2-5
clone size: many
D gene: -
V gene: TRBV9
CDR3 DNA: TGTGCCAGCAGCGTAGGGGCCGTGGAGACCCAGTACTTC
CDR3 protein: CASSVGAVETQYF

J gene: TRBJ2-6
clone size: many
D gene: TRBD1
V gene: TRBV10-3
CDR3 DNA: TGTGCCATCACCGACGGACAGGGTAGTGCCTCCTCTGGGGCCAACGTCCTGACTTTC
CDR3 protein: CAITDGQGSASSGANVLTF

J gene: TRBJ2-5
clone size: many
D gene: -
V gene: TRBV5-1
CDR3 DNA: TGCGCCAGCAGCAGTACGGGACTTTCCCAAGAGACCCAGTACTTC
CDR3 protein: CASSSTGLSQETQYF

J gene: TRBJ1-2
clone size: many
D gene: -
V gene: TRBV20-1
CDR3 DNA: TGCAGTGTAGGGACGGCGGGAGGCTACACCTTC
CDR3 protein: CSVGTAGGYTF

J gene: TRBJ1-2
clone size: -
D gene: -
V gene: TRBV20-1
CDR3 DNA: TGCAGTGCTAAAGAGAACTATGGCTACACCTTC
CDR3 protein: CSAKENYGYTF

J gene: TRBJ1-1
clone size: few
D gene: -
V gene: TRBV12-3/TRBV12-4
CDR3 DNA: TGTGCCAGCAGTTTTTCTGGAGGCTATTACACTGAAGCTTTCTTT
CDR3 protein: CASSFSGGYYTEAFF

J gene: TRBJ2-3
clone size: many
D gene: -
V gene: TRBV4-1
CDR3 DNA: TGCGCCAGCAGCCAAGAGGGGATACGACTTAGCACAGATACGCAGTATTTT
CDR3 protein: CASSQEGIRLSTDTQYF

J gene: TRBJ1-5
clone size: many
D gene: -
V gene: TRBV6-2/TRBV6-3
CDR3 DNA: TGTGCCAGCAGTTACTCGACTTACCAGCCCCAGCATTTT
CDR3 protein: CASSYSTYQPQHF

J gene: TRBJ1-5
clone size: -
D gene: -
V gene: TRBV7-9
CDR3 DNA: TGTGCCAGCAGCTTGGGGTCGACAAGAATCGGGCAGCCCCAGCATTTT
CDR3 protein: CASSLGSTRIGQPQHF

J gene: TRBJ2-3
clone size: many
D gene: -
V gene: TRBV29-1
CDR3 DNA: TGCAGCGTTGTGGACGGGTATACAGATACGCAGTATTTT
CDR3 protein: CSVVDGYTDTQYF

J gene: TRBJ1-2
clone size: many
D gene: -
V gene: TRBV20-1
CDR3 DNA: TGCAGTGCGAGAACCAGTGGGAACTATGGCTACACCTTC
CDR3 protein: CSARTSGNYGYTF

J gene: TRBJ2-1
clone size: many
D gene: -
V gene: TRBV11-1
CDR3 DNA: TGTGCCAGCAGCTTAGCTTCCGCGGTCGATGAGCAGTTCTTC
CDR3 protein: CASSLASAVDEQFF

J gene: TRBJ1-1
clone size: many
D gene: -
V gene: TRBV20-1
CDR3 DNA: TGCAGTGCTAGAGATCGGACAGAGAACACTGAAGCTTTCTTT
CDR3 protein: CSARDRTENTEAFF

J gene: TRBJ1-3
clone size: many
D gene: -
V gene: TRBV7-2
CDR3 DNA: TGTGCCAGCAGCTTACGCGGGGGCTCTGGAAACACCATATATTTT
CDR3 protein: CASSLRGGSGNTIYF

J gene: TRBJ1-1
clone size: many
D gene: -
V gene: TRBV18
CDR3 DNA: TGTGCCAGCTCACCAGAGAGCTGGGGGACTGAAGCTTTCTTT
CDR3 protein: CASSPESWGTEAFF

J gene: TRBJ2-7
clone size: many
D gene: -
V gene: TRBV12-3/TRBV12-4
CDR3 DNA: TGTGCCAGCAGTTTTTGGGGGGGGCACGAGCAGTACTTC
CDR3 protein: CASSFWGGHEQYF

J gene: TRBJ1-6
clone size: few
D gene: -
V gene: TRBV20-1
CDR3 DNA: TGCAGTGCTAGAGATTTGGGGGAGACTTCACCCCTCCACTTT
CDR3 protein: CSARDLGETSPLHF

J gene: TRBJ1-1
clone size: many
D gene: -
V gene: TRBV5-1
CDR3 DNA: TGCGCCAGCAGCTTGGCCGTTGGGAACACTGAAGCTTTCTTT
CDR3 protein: CASSLAVGNTEAFF

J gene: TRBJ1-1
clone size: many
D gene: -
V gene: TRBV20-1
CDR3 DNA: TGCAGTGCTAGAGGGGGGTCGAGAGACACTGAAGCTTTCTTT
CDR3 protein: CSARGGSRDTEAFF